This T cell receptor (beta chain) was sequenced during a study of T cell repertoires in cytomegalovirus infection. About the study: HLA-B-restricted CMV epitopes that are well studied were used alongside recently identified HLA-C-restricted ones. Public TCR beta signature analysis indicated the presence of both CMV infection and matching HLA type. Study-wide findings and caveats: The cumulative frequency of public TCR beta families identified carriers of CMV plus the relevant HLA. What dominated the ex vivo response were HLA-C-restricted CMV-specific TCR beta clonotypes.

Trimming removed 6 bases from V and 3 bases from J; junction bases left unmatched: 16. This CDR3 is built from 17 residues. TCRdb independently ran MiXCR on the reads; one entry per CDR3 protein. The data show a few hundred thousand distinct CDR3 sequences, 42% seen once. Comments on this clonotype: Its specificity is unknown.

The source material was cultured PBMCs, sampled from culture after CMV antigen stimulation. The chain is built from TRBV12-3 or TRBV12-4 and TRBJ2-5, with 7 bases fitting TRBD1. The source is a human donor in good health (CMV status not recorded). Some clones in this sample may be carry-over from other donors' samples. The CDR3, as DNA: TGTGCCAGCAGCGATTTTCGAGGACAGGACCAAAAAGAGACCCAGTACTTC. Translating it yields CASSDFRGQDQKETQYF.